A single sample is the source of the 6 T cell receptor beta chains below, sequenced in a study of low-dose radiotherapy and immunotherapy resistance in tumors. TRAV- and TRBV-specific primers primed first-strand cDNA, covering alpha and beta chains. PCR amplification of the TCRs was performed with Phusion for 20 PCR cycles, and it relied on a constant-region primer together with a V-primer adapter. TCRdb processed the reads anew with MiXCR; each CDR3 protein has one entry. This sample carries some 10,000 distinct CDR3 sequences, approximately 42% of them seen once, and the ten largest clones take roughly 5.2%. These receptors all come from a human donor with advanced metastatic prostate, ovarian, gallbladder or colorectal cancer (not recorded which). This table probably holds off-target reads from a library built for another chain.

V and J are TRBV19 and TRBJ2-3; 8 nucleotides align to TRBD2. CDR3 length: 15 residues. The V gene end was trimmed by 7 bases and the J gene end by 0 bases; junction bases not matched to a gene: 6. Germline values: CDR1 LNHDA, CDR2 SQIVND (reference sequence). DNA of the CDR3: TGTGCCAGTACCCTAGCGGGTCCTAGCACAGATACGCAGTATTTT. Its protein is CASTLAGPSTDTQYF. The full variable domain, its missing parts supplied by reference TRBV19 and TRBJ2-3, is DGGITQSPKYLFRKEGQNVTLSCEQNLNHDAMYWYRQDPGQGLRLIYYSQIVNDFQKGDIAEGYSVSREKKESFPLTVTSAQKNPTAFYLCASTLAGPSTDTQYFGPGTRLTVL.

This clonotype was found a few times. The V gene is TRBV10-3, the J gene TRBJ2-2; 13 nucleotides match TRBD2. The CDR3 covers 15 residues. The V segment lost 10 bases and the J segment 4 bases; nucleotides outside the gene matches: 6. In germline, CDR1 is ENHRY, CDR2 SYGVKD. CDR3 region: CATKGLAGVTGELFF. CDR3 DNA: TGTGCCACCAAAGGACTAGCGGGAGTCACCGGGGAGCTGTTTTTT.

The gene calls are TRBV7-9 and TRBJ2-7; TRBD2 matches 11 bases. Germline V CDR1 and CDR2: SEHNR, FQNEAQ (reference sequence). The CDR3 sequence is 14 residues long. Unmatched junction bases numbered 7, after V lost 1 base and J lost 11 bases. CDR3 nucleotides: TGTGCCAGCAGCTTAGTACTAGCGGGGGATCCTGAGTACTTC. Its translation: CASSLVLAGDPEYF.

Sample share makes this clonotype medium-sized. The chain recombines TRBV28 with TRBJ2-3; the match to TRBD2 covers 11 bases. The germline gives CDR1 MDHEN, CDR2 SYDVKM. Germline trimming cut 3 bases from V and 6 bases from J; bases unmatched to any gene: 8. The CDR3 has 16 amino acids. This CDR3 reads CASSFGIAGGLDTQYF. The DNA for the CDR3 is TGTGCCAGCAGTTTTGGGATAGCGGGAGGGCTCGATACGCAGTATTTT.

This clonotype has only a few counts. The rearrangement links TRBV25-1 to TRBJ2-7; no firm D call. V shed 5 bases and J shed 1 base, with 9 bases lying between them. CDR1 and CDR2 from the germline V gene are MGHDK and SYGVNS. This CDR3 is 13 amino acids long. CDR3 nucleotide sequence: TGTGCCAGCAGTTCCCCTAGATCCTACGAGCAGTACTTC. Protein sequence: CASSSPRSYEQYF.

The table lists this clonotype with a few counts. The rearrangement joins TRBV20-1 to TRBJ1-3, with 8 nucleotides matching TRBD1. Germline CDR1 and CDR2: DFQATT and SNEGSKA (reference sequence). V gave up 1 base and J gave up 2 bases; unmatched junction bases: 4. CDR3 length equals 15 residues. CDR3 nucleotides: TGCAGTGCTAGAGGGACAGGGAAACCTGGAAACACCATATATTTT. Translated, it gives CSARGTGKPGNTIYF.